The 4 T cell receptor beta chains given below trace back to one sample, sequenced in a study of kidney transplant recipient with SARS-CoV-2 infection. Using its own MiXCR run on the reads, TCRdb lists one record per CDR3 protein. This table holds roughly 250,000 distinct CDR3 sequences, around 30% found once. Sequencing was performed on a blood sample, taken at baseline and between days 110 and 120 from a kidney transplant recipient. The origin of the receptors is a male patient in his thirties who had COVID-19 and was a kidney transplant recipient. Part of the T cell pool may stem from the graft donor.

This clonotype was seen at least ten times. The gene calls are TRBV19 and TRBJ2-1, with 7 bases matching TRBD1. The junction had 4 bases not matched to a gene; V was cut back by 5 bases and J by 3 bases. CDR3 length: 14 amino acids. The V gene's germline CDR1 is LNHDA and CDR2 SQIVND (reference sequence). CDR3 bases: TGTGCCAGTAGTCCCGGGACAGACTACAATGAGCAGTTCTTC. It specifies CASSPGTDYNEQFF.

As to this clonotype: A much larger clonotype is one base distant, so this may be a read error. A read error is likely, as this CDR3 ends without the conserved phenylalanine or tryptophan. This sequence joins TRBV29-1 and TRBJ2-1; 7 nucleotides match TRBD1. The CDR3 loop spans 15 amino acids. V lost 6 bases and J lost 0; bases outside the gene matches: 8. Germline V CDR1 and CDR2: SQVTM, ANQGSEA. This CDR3 is CSVRTGDSSYNEQFS. CDR3 DNA sequence: TGCAGCGTCAGAACAGGGGACAGCTCCTACAATGAGCAGTTCTCC.

At least ten counts were recorded for this clonotype. The J gene is TRBJ1-6, the V gene TRBV7-2; D uncertain. Per the germline V gene, CDR1 is SGHTA and CDR2 is FQGNSA. The CDR3 spans 13 residues. Trimming pared 5 bases from V and 9 bases from J, leaving 11 bases between. The CDR3: CASSLPSLSPLHF. As DNA, the CDR3 is TGTGCCAGCAGCCTCCCGTCTCTTTCACCCCTCCACTTT.

This clonotype was detected ten times or more. The genes are TRBV5-8 and TRBJ1-2, with D unresolved. Germline assignment: CDR1 SGHTS and CDR2 YDEGEE. V lost 7 bases and J lost 4, with 23 bases in between. CDR3 length equals 16 residues. CDR3 amino acids: CASSFSHPRKTYGYTF. CDR3 DNA: TGTGCCAGCTCGTTTAGTCATCCACGAAAGACCTATGGCTACACCTTC.